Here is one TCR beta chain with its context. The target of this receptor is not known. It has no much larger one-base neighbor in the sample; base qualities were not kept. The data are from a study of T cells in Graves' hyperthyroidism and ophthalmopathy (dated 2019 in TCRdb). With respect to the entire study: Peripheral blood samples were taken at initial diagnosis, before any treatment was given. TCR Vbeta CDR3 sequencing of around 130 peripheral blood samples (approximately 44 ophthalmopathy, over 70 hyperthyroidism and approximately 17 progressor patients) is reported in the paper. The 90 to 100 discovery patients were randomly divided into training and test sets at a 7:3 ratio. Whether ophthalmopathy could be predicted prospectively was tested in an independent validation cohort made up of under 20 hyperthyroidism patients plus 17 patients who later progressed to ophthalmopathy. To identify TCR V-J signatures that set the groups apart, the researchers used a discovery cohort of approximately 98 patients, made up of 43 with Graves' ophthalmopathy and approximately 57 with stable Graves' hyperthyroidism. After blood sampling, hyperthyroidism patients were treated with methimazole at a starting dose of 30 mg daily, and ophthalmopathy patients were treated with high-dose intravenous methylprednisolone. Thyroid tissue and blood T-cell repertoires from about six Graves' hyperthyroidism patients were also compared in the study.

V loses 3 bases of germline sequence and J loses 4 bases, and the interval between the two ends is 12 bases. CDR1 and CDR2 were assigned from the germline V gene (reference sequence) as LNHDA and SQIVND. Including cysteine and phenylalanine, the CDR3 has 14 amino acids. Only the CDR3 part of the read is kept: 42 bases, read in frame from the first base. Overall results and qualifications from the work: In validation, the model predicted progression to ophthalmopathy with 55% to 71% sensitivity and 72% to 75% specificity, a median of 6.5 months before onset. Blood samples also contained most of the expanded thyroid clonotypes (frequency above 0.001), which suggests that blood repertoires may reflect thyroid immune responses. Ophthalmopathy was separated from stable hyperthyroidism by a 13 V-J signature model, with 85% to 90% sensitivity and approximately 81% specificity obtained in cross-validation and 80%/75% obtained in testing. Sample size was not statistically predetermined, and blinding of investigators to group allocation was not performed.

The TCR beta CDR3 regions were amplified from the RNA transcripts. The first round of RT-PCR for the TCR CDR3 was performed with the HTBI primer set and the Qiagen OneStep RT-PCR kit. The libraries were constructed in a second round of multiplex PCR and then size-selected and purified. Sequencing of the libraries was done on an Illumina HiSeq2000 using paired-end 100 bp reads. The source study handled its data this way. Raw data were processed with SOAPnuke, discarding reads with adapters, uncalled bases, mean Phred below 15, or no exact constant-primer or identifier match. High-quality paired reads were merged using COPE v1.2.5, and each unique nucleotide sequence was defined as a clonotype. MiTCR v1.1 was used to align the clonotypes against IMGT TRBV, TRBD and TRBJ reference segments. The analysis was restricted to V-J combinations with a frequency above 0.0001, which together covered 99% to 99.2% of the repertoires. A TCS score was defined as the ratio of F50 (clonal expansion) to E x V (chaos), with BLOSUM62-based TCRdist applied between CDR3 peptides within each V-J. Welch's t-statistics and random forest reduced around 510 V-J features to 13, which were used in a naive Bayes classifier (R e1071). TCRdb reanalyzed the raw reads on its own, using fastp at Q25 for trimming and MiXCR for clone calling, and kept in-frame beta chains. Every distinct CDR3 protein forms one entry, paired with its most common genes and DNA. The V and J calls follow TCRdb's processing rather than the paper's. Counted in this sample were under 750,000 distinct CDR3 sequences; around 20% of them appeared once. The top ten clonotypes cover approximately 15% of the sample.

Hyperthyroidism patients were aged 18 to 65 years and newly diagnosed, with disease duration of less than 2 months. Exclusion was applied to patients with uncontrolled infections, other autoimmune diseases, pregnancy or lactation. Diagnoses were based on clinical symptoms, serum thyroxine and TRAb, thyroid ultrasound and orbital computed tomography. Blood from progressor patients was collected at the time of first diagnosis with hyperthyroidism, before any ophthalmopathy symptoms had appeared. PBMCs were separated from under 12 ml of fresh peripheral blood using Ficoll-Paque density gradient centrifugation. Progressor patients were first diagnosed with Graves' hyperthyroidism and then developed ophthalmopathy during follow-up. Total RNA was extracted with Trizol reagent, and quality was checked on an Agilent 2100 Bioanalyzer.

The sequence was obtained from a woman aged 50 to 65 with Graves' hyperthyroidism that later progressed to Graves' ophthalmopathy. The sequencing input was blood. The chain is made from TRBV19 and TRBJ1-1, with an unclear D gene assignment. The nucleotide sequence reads TGTGCCAGTAGTATTAGTCCAGTTTCCACTGAAGCTTTCTTT. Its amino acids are CASSISPVSTEAFF.